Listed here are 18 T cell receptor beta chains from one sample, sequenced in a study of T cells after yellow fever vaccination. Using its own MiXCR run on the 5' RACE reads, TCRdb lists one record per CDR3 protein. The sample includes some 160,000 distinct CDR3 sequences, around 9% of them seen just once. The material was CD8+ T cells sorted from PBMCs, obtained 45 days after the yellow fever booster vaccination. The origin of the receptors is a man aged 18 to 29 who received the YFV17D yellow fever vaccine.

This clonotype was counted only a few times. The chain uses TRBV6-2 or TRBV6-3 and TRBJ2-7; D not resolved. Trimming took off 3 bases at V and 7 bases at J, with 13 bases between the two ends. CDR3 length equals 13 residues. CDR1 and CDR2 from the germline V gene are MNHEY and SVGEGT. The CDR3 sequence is CASSYGPPGEQYF. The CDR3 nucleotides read TGTGCCAGCAGTTATGGGCCCCCGGGTGAGCAGTACTTC.

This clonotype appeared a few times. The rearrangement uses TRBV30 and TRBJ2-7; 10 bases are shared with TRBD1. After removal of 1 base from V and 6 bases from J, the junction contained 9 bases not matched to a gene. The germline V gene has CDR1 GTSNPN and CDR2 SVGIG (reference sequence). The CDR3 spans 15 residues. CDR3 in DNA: TGTGCCTGGAGTGGCTGGGACAGGGGAGTAGCCGAGCAGTACTTC. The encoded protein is CAWSGWDRGVAEQYF.

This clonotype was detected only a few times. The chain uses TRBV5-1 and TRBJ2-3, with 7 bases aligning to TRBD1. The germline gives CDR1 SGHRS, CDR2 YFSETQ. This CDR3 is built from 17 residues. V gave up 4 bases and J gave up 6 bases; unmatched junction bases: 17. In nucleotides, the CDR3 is TGCGCCAGCAGCCCGGGACAGTTAAAGTCCCTGAGGGATACGCAGTATTTT. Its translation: CASSPGQLKSLRDTQYF.

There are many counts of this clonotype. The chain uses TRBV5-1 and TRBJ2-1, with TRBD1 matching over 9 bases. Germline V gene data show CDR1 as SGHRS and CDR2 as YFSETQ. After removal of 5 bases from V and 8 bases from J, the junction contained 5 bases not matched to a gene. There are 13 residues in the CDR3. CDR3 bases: TGCGCCAGCAGTCCGGGACAGGGCGATGAGCAGTTCTTC. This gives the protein CASSPGQGDEQFF.

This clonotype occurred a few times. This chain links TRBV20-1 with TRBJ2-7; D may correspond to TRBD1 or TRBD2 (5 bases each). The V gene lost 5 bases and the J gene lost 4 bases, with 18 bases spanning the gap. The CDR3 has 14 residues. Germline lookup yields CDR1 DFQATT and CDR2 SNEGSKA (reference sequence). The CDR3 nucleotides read TGCAGTGCTGGGGGAGAGGGTCTCCTTTACGAGCAGTACGTC. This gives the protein CSAGGEGLLYEQYV.

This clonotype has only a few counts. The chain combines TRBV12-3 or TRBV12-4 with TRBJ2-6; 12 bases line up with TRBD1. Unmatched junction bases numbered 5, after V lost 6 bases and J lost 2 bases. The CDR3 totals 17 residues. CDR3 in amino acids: CASRAGQGAPGANVLTF. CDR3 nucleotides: TGTGCCAGCAGGGCGGGACAGGGGGCGCCTGGGGCCAACGTCCTGACTTTC.

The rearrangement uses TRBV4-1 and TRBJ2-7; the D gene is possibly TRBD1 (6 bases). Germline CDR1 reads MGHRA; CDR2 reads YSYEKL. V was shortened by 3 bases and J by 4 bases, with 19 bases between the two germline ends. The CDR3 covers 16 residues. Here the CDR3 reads CASSQGMRDTKYEQYV. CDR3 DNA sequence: TGCGCCAGCAGCCAGGGAATGAGGGACACTAAGTACGAGCAGTACGTC.

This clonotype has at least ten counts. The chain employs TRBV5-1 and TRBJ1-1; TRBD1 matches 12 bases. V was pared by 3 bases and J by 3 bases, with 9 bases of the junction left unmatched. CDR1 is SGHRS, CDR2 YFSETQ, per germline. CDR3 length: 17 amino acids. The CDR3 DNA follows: TGCGCCAGCAGCTACGGGACAGGGGGCTTCAAGGACACTGAAGCTTTCTTT. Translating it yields CASSYGTGGFKDTEAFF.

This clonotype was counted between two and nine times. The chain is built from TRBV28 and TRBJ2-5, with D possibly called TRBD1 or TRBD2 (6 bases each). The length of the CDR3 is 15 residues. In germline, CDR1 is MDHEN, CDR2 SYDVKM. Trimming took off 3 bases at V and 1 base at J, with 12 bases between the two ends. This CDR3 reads CASSLGGGVQETQYF. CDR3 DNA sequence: TGTGCCAGCAGTTTGGGGGGCGGCGTCCAAGAGACCCAGTACTTC.

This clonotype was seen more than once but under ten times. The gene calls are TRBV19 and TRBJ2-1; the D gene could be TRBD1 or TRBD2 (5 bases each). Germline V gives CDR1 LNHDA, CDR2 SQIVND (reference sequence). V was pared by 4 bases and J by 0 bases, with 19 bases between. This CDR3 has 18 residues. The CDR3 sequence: CASSKLGPGPSSYNEQFF. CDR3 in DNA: TGTGCCAGTAGTAAGTTGGGGCCGGGGCCGAGCTCCTACAATGAGCAGTTCTTC.

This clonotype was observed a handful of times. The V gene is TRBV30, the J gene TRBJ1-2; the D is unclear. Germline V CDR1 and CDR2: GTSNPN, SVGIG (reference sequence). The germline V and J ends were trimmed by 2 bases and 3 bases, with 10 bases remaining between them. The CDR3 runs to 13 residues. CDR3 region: CAWSTDGYYGYTF. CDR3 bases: TGTGCCTGGAGTACCGATGGCTACTATGGCTACACCTTC.

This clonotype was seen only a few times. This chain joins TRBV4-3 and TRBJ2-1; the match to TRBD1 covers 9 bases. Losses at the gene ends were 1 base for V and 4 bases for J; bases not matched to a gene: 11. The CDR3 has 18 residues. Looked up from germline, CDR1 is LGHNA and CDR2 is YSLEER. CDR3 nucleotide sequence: TGCGCCAGCAGCCAAGTGGAACCGGGACAGGGCCCGTACAATGAGCAGTTCTTC. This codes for CASSQVEPGQGPYNEQFF.

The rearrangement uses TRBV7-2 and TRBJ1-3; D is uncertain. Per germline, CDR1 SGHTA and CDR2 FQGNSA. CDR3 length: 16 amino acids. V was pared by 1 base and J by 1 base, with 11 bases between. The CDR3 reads CASSLGPQWSGNTIYF. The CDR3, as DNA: TGTGCCAGCAGCTTAGGGCCGCAGTGGTCTGGAAACACCATATATTTT. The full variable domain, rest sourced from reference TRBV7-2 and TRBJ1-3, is GAGVSQSPSNKVTEKGKDVELRCDPISGHTALYWYRQSLGQGLEFLIYFQGNSAPDKSGLPSDRFSAERTGGSVSTLTIQRTQQEDSAVYLCASSLGPQWSGNTIYFGEGSWLTVV.

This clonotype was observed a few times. CDR3: CASSAASSYNSPLHF. CDR3 DNA sequence: TGTGCCAGCTCCGCGGCCAGCTCCTATAATTCACCCCTCCACTTT. V and J are TRBV27 and TRBJ1-6; no clear D gene. Germline values: CDR1 MNHEY, CDR2 SMNVEV (reference sequence). Trimming shortened V by 8 bases and J by 0 bases, and 11 bases separated the two germline ends. The CDR3 covers 15 residues.

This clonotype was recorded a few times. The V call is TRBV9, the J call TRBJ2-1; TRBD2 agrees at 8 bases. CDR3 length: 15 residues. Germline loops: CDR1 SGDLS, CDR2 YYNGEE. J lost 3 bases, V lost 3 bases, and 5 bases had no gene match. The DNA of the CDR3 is TGTGCCAGCAGCGGTAGCGGGGCCTACTACAATGAGCAGTTCTTC. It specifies CASSGSGAYYNEQFF.

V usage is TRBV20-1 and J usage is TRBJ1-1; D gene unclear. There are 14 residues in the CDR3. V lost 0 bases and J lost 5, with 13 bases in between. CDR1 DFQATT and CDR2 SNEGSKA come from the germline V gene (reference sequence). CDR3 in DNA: TGCAGTGCTAGAGATAGGACTTGGCCAACTGAAGCTTTCTTT. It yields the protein CSARDRTWPTEAFF.

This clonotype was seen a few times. In DNA, the CDR3 is TGTGCCAGCAGCTTAAGCGCTAGCGACTACAATGAGCAGTTCTTC. Amino acid sequence: CASSLSASDYNEQFF. The J gene is TRBJ2-1, the V gene TRBV7-3; possibly TRBD2 for D (6 bases). The CDR3 runs 15 residues. V lost 1 base and J 3 bases, leaving 10 bases between the germline ends. The germline V gene encodes CDR1 SGHTA and CDR2 FQGTGA.

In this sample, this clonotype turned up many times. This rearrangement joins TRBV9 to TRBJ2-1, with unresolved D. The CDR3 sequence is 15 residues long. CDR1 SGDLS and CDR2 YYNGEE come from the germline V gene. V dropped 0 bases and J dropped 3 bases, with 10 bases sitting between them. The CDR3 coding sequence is TGTGCCAGCAGCGTAGAGGATAGCATCTACAATGAGCAGTTCTTC. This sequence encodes CASSVEDSIYNEQFF.